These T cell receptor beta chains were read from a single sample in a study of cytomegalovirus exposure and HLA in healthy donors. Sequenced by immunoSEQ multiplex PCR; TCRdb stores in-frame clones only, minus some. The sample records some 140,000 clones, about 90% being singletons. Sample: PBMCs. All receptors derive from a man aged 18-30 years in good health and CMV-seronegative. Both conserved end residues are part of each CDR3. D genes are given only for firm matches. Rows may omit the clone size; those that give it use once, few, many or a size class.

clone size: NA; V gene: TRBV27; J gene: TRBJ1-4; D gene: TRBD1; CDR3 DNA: TGTGCCAGCAGGTCGACAGGGGAAAAACTGTTTTTT; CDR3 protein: CASRSTGEKLFF
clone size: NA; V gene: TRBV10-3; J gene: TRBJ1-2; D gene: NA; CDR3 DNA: TGTGCCATCACCAGTTACAGACCTAACTATGGCTACACCTTC; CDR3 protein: CAITSYRPNYGYTF
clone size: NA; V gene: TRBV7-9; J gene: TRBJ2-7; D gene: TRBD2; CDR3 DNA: TGTGCCAGCAGCGCCAGGACTAGCGGGAGCTTCTACGAGCAGTACTTC; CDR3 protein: CASSARTSGSFYEQYF
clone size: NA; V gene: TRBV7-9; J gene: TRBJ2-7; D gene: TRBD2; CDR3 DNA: TGTGCCAGCAGCACTGTAGCGGGAGCTTACGAGCAGTACTTC; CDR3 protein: CASSTVAGAYEQYF
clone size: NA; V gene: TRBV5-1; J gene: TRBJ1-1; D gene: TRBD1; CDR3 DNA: TGCGCCAGCAGCTTAGGGGACAGACTTCGCACTGAAGCTTTCTTT; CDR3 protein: CASSLGDRLRTEAFF
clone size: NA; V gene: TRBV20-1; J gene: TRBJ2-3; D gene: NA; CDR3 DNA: TGCAGTGCTCCGCGATTAGATACGCAGTATTTT; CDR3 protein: CSAPRLDTQYF
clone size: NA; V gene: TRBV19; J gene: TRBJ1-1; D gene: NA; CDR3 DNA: TGTGCCAGTAGCACGATGGGCGGGACTGAAGCTTTCTTT; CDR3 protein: CASSTMGGTEAFF
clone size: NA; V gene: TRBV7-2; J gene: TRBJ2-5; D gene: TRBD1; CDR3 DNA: TGTGCCAGCAGCCCCCTAGGACAGGTCGGGGAGACCCAGTACTTC; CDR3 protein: CASSPLGQVGETQYF
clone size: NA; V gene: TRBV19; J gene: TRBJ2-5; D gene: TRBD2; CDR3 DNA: TGTGCCAGTAGTATAAGAGGGAGGTACTTAGGAGCGGGAGAGTTGATTCTGGAGACCCAGTACTTC; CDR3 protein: CASSIRGRYLGAGELILETQYF
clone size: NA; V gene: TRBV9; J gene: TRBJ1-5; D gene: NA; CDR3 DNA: TGTGCCAGCAGCGCAGGGGCGAGCAATCAGCCCCAGCATTTT; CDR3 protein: CASSAGASNQPQHF
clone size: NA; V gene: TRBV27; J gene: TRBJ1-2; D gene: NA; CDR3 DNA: TGTGCCAGCAGTTTATCGGGGGCAGGGGCGGGTGGCTACACCTTC; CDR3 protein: CASSLSGAGAGGYTF
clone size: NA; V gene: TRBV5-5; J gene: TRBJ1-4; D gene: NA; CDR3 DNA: TGTGCCAGCAGCAAACAGGGAGTGTACGAAAAACTGTTTTTT; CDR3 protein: CASSKQGVYEKLFF
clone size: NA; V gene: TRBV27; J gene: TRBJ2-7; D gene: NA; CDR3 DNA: TGTGCCAGCAGTTCCCACAGGGCATCCTACGAGCAGTACTTC; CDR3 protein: CASSSHRASYEQYF
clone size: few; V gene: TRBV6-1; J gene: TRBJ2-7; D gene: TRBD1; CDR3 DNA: TGTGCCAGCAGACCGGGACAGGACTACGAGCAGTACTTC; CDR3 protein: CASRPGQDYEQYF
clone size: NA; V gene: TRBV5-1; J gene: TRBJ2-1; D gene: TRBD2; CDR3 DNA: TGCGCCAGCAGCCAGACTAGCGGGTCCCCCTCCTACAATGAGCAGTTCTTC; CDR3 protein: CASSQTSGSPSYNEQFF
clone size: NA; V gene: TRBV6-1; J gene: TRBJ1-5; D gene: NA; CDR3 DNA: TGTGCCAGCAGTGAAGCCGCGGGATTTCAGCCCCAGCATTTT; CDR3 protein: CASSEAAGFQPQHF
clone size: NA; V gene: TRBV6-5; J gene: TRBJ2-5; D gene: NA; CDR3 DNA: TGTGCCAGCAGTTATCAGGGTTTACAAGAGACCCAGTACTTC; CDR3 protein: CASSYQGLQETQYF
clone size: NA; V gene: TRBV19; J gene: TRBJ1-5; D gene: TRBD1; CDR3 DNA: TGTGCCAGTAGTATAGGACAGGGGACGGGTCAGCCCCAGCATTTT; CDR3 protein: CASSIGQGTGQPQHF
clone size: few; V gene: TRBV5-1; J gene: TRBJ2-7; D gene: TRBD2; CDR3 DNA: TGCGCCAGCAGCTTGGCAGCGGGAGGGTACGAGCAGTACTTC; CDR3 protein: CASSLAAGGYEQYF
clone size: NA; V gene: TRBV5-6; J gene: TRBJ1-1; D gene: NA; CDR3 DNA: TGTGCCAGCAGCTTGGTCACAGGGATCACTGAAGCTTTCTTT; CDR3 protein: CASSLVTGITEAFF
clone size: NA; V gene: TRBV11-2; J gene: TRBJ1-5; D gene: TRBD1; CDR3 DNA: TGTGCCAGCAGCCCCAGAGGACAGGGGGCAGGGAGCAATCAGCCCCAGCATTTT; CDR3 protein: CASSPRGQGAGSNQPQHF
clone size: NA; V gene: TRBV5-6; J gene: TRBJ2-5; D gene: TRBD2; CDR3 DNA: TGTGCCAGCAGCTTGACTAGCGGGGGGGAGACCCAGTACTTC; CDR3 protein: CASSLTSGGETQYF
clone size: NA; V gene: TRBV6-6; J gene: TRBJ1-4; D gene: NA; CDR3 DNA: TGTGCCGGAAGAGGGGGGGTAAATGAAAAACTGTTTTTT; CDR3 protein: CAGRGGVNEKLFF
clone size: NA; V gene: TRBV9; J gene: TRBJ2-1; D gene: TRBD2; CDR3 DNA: TGTGCCAGCAGCCCGCCGACTAGCCCCTCCTACAATGAGCAGTTCTTC; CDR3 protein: CASSPPTSPSYNEQFF